The subject of this entry is one T cell receptor beta chain. The J segment lost 3 bases and the V segment lost 2 bases, leaving 2 bases of the junction unmatched. The CDR3 totals 14 residues. CDR1 and CDR2 from the germline V gene are SGHRS and YFSETQ. The sample comes from a study of shared clonotypes between healthy human individuals. Profiling relied on immunoSEQ multiplex PCR, and the TCRdb table lists in-frame clones only, not all of them. The sample lists about 1.1 million clones, about 84% occurring once. The sample consisted of memory CD4+ T cells from PBMCs. The subset is: CD45RA-negative fraction. The chain recombines TRBV5-1 with TRBJ1-1; 9 nucleotides line up with TRBD1. The source of this sequence is a man younger than 35 in good health. Some clones in this sample may be carry-over from other donors' samples. CDR3 sequence: CASSLQGAYTEAFF. For the CDR3, the DNA is TGCGCCAGCAGCTTACAGGGGGCGTACACTGAAGCTTTCTTT.